Listed below are T cell receptor beta chains from one sample, sequenced in a study of blood T cell repertoires in COVID-19. Libraries were prepared by immunoSEQ multiplex PCR; TCRdb keeps only in-frame clonotypes and omits some of them. The sample consists of 360,000 or so clones, about nine tenths of them appearing once. Source material: peripheral blood. The source is a woman aged 60-70 years with COVID-19, enrolled during active disease. CDR3s leave out the opening cysteine and the closing phenylalanine or tryptophan.

v_call cdr3_aa
TRBV28 ASSLSRGDRQGQF
TRBV19 ASSPPGEEKLF
TRBV19 ASRLGQNNRPQH
TRBV2 ASSPDRVQPQH
TRBV2 ASRTTGAGASSEQY
TRBV2 ASSGDSNYGYT
TRBV2 ASIPGTGGRRNQPQH
TRBV28 ASRAENSYNEQF
TRBV5-1 ASSLELNLAYEQY
TRBV6-5 ASSFDRGLRSPLH
TRBV5-1 ASSPTGGNYGYT
TRBV6-5 ASSSTGVSEPLH
TRBV27 ASSSGGQNYGYT
TRBV3-1/TRBV3-2 ASSQDQSDKETQY
TRBV27 ASSQRQTPQPQH
TRBV24-1 ATSESGTIDEQF
TRBV27 ASGPAGLGYEQY
TRBV7-9 ASSSPMGRRNTEAF
TRBV13 ASSSRDRGNTEAF
TRBV6-6 AAAGNTYNSPLH
TRBV27 ASSRPPQTGLNTEAF
TRBV18 ASSPLVSPAGGNTIY
TRBV11-2 ASSLVTAIEAF
TRBV7-2 ASSFGYSGNTIY
TRBV19 ASRLRRGYYNEQF
TRBV9 ASRGQTSGGTKSNTGELF
TRBV3-1/TRBV3-2 ASSQAVPGNTIY
TRBV1 TSSQGAGTWDTEAF
TRBV6-5 ASSLNRVLDQPQH
TRBV5-6 ASSWSPYRGIGYGYT
TRBV4-2 ASRLLAGTSTNEKLF
TRBV6-5 ASSPQSGGYT
TRBV5-8 ASSAGQGANTGELF
TRBV6-5 ASSRSSADGYT
TRBV5-5 ASSLWDRDNSPLH
TRBV6-5 ASSTPGQGNYGYT
TRBV9 ASSLGVVGVNTEAF
TRBV18 ASSRMDRAASEKLF
TRBV2 ASSAQGLATETQY
TRBV28 ASIPRRYTEAF
TRBV13 ASSSKRAGDSSYNEQF
TRBV5-1 ASRGTSGQETQY
TRBV6-2/TRBV6-3 ASSYSRRGYT
TRBV28 ASSFGAGARSSPLH
TRBV6-5 ASSYESMNTEAF
TRBV5-1 ASSPSTGTTNYGYT
TRBV6-5 ASSIERGIYEQY
TRBV30 AWSVLWTEAF
TRBV28 ASMESNQPQH
TRBV5-1 ASSLGQAGYNEQF
TRBV27 ASSSPAGTGEKLF
TRBV7-8 ASSLALTTGGTEAF
TRBV18 ASSPNLGQAEAF
TRBV5-1 ASSQGQGAAEQY
TRBV29-1 SVSDTGELF
TRBV28 ASSPAHGQGLEQY
TRBV5-8 ASSLQVSYNEQF
TRBV10-1 ASSDGGRSTEAF
TRBV18 ASSLPGTQQAF
TRBV2 ASSDGQPQH